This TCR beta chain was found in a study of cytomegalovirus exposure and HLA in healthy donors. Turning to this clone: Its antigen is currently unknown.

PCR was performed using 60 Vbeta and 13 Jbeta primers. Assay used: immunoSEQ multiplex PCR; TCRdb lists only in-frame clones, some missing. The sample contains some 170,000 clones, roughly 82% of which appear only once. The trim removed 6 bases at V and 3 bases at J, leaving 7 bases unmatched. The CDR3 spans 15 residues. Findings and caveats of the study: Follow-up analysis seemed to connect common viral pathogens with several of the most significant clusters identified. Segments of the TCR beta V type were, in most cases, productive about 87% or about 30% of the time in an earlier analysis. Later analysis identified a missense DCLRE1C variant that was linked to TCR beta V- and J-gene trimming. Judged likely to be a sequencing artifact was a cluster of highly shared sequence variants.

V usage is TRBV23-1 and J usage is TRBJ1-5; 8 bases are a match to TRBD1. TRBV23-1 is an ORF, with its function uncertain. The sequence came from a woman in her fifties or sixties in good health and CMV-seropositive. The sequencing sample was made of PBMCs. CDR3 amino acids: CASRKQGEFNQPQHF. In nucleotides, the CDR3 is TGCGCCAGCAGAAAACAGGGGGAGTTCAATCAGCCCCAGCATTTT.